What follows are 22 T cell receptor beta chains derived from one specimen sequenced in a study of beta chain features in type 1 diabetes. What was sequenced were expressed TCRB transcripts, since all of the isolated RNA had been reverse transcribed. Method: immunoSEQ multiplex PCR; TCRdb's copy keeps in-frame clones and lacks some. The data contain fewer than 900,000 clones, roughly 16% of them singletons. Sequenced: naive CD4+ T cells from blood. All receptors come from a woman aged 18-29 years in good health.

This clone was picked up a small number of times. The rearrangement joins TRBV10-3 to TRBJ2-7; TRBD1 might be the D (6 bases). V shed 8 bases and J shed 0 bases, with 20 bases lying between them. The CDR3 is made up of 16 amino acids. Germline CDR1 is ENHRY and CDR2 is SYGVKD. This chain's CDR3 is CAIAGSGEQSSYEQYF. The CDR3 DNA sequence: TGTGCCATCGCCGGTTCAGGGGAGCAGTCCTCCTACGAGCAGTACTTC.

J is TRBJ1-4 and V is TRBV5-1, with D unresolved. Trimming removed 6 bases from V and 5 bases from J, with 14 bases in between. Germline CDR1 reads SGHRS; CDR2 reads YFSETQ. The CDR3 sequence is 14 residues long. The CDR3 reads CASTIGQANEKLFF. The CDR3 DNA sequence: TGCGCCAGCACTATCGGGCAGGCAAATGAAAAACTGTTTTTT.

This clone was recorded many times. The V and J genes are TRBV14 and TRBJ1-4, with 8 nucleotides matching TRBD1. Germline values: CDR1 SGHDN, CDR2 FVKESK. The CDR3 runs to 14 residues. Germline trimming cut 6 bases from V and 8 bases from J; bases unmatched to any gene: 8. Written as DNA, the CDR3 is TGTGCCAGCAGTCGTCAGGGGGCAAACGAAAAACTGTTTTTT. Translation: CASSRQGANEKLFF.

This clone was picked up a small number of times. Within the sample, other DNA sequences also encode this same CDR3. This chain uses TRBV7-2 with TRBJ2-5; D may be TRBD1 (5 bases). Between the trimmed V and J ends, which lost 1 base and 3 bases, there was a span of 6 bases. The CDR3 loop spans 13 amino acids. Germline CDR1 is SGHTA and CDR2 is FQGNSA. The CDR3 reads CASSLGGKETQYF. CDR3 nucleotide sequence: TGTGCCAGCAGCTTAGGGGGCAAAGAGACCCAGTACTTC.

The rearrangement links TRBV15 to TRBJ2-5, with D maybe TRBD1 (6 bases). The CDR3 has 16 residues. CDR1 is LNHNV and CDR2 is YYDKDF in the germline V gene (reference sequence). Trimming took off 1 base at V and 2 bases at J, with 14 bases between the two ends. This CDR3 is CATSRAGRGNQETQYF. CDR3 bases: TGTGCCACCAGCAGAGCAGGCAGGGGTAATCAAGAGACCCAGTACTTC.

The DNA for the CDR3 is TGTGCCAGCAGTTACTCGAATAGCGGGAGAAATGAGCAGTTCTTC. Translated: CASSYSNSGRNEQFF. This chain connects TRBV6-5 to TRBJ2-1; 9 bases fit TRBD2. This CDR3 spans 15 amino acids. The ends lost 0 bases at V and 7 bases at J; junction bases unmatched: 4. Germline V gene lookup returns CDR1 MNHEY and CDR2 SVGAGI.

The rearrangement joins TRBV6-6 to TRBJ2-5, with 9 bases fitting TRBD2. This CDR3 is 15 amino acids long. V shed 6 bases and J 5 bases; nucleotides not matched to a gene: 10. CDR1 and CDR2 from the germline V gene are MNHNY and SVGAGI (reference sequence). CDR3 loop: CASRIAGEGEETQYF. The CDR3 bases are TGTGCCAGCAGGATAGCGGGAGAAGGCGAGGAGACCCAGTACTTC.

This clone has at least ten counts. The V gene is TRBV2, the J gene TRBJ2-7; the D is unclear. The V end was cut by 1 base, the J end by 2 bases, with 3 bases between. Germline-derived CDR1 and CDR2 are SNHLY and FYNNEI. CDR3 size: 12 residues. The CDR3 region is CASSEETYEQYF. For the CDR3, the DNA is TGTGCCAGCAGTGAAGAAACCTACGAGCAGTACTTC.

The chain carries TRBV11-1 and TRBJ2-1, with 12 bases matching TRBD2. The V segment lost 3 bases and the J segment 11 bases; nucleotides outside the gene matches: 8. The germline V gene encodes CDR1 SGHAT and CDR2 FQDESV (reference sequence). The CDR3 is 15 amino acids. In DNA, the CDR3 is TGTGCCAGCAGCTTGAAAAGACTAGCGGGAGATAAGCAGTTCTTC. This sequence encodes CASSLKRLAGDKQFF.

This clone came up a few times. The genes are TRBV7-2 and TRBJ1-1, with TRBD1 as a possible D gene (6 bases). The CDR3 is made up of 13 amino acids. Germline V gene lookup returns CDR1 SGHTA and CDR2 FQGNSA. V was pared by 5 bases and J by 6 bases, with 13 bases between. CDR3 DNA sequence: TGTGCCAGCAGCCGGAGGGGGTTCTCTGAAGCTTTCTTT. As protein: CASSRRGFSEAFF.

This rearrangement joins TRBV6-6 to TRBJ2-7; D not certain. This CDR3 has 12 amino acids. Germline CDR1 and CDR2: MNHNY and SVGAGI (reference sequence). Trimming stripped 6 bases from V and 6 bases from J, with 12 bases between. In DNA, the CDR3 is TGTGCCAGCAGCAACCACCCTGGCGAGCAGTACTTC. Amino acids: CASSNHPGEQYF.

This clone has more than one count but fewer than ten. The CDR3 region is CASSLVRLGTDTQYF. As DNA, the CDR3 is TGTGCCAGCAGTTTAGTCCGACTAGGCACAGATACGCAGTATTTT. The chain couples TRBV28 to TRBJ2-3; D perhaps matches TRBD2 (6 bases). CDR1 and CDR2 from the germline V gene are MDHEN and SYDVKM. This CDR3 contains 15 residues. V was shortened by 2 bases and J by 1 base, with 10 bases between the two germline ends.

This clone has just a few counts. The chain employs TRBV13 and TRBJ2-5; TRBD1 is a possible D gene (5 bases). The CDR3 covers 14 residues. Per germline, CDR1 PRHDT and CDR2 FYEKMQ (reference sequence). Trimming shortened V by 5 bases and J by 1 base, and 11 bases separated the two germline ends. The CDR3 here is CASSIRTFQETQYF. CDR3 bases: TGTGCCAGCAGCATCCGGACATTCCAAGAGACCCAGTACTTC. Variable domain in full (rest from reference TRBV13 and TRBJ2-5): AAGVIQSPRHLIKEKRETATLKCYPIPRHDTVYWYQQGPGQDPQFLISFYEKMQSDKGSIPDRFSAQQFSDYHSELNMSSLELGDSALYFCASSIRTFQETQYFGPGTRLLVL.

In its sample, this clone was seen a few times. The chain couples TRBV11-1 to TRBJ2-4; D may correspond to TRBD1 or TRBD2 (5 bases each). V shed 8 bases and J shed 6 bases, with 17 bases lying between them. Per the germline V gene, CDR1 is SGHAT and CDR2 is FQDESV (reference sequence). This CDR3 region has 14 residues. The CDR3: CASGYNRDPNIQYF. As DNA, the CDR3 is TGTGCCAGCGGTTACAACCGGGACCCAAACATTCAGTACTTC.

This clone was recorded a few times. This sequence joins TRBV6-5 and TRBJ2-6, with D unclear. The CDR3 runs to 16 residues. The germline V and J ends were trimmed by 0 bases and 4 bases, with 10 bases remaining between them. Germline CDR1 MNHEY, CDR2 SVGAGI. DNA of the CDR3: TGTGCCAGCAGTTACTCGGGTGCCCGAGGGGCCAACGTCCTGACTTTC. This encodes CASSYSGARGANVLTF.

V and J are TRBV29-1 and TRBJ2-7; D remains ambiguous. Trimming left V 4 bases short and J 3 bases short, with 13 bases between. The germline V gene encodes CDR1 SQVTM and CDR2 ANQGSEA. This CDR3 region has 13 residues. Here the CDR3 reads CSVAISAVYEQYF. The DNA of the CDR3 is TGCAGCGTTGCGATTTCGGCAGTCTACGAGCAGTACTTC.

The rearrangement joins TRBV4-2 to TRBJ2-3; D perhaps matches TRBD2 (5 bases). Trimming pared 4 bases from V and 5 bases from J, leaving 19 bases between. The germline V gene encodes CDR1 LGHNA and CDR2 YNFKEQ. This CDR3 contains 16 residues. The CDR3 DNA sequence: TGTGCCAGCAGCCCCATTGAGGGAGTTAGTCGAGATACGCAGTATTTT. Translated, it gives CASSPIEGVSRDTQYF.

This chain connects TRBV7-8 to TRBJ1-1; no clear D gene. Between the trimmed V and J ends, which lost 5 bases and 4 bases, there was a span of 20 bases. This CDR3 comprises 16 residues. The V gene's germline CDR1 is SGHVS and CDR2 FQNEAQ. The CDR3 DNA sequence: TGTGCCAGCAGCCCCCGGGGTGCGCGGAGCTCCACTGAAGCTTTCTTT. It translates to CASSPRGARSSTEAFF.

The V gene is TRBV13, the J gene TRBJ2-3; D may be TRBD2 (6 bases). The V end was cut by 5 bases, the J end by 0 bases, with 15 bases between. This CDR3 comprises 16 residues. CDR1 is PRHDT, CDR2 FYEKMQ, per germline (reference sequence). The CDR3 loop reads CASSPRLAESTDTQYF. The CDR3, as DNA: TGTGCCAGCAGCCCAAGATTAGCGGAGAGCACAGATACGCAGTATTTT.

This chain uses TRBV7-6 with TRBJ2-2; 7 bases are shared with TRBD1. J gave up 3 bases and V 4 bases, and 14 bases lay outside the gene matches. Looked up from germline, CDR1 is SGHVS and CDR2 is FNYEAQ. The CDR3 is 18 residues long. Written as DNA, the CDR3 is TGTGCCAGCAGCTCTCGTCCGCCACAGGGGTTGCACACCGGGGAGCTGTTTTTT. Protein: CASSSRPPQGLHTGELFF.

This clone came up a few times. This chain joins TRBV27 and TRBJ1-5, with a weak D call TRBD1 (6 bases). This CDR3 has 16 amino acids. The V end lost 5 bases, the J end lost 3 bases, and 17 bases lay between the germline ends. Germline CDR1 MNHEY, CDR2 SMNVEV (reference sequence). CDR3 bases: TGTGCCAGCAGTCCGAACAGGGTGATTGTCAATCAGCCCCAGCATTTT. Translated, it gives CASSPNRVIVNQPQHF.

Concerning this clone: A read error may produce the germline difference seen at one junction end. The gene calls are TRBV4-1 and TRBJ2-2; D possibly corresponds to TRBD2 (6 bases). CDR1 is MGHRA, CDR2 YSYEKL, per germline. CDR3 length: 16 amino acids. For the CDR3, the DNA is TGCGCCAGCAGCCAAGTCGTGGACTATAAACACCGGGGAGCTGTTTTT. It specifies CASSQVVDYKHRGAVF.